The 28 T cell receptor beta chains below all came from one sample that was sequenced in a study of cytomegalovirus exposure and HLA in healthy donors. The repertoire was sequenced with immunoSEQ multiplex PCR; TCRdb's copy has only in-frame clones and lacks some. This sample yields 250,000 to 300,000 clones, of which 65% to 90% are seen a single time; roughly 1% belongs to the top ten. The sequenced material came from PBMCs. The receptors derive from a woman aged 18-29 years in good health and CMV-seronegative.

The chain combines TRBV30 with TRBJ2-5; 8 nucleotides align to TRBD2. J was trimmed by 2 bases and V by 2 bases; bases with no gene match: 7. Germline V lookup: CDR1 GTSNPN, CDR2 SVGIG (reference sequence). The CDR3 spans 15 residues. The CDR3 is CAWSPGRAHQETQYF. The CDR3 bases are TGTGCCTGGAGTCCCGGGAGGGCTCATCAAGAGACCCAGTACTTC.

The DNA of the CDR3 is TGTGCCAGTAGTATTTTTCAGGGAACAACCCTCAATCAGCCCCAGCATTTT. It translates to CASSIFQGTTLNQPQHF. The chain has TRBV19 and TRBJ1-5, with a tentative D call TRBD1 (5 bases). V shed 3 bases and J shed 3 bases, with 18 bases lying between them. CDR1 and CDR2 from the germline V gene are LNHDA and SQIVND (reference sequence). The CDR3 runs to 17 residues.

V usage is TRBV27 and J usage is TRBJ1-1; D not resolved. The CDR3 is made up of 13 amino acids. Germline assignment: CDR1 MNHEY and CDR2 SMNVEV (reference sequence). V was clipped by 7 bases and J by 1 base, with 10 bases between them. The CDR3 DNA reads TGTGCCAGCACCTTCGACAAGAACACTGAAGCTTTCTTT. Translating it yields CASTFDKNTEAFF.

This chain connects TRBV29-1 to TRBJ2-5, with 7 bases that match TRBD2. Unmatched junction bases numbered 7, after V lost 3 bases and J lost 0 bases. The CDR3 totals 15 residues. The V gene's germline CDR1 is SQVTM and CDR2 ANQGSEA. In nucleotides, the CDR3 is TGCAGCGTTGAGTTCGCGGGGGATTACCAAGAGACCCAGTACTTC. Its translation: CSVEFAGDYQETQYF.

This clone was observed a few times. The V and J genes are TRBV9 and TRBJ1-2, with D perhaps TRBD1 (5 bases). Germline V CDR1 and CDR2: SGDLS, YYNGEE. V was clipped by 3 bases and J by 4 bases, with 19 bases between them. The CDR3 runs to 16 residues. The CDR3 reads CASSGGVPGLVYGYTF. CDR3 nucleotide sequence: TGTGCCAGCAGCGGTGGAGTCCCAGGGCTAGTCTATGGCTACACCTTC.

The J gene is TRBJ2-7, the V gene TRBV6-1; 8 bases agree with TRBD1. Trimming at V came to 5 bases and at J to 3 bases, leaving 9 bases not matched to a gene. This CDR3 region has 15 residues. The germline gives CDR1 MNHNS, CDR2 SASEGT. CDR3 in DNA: TGTGCCAGCAGTCTCCCTAGGACAGGGATCTACGAGCAGTACTTC. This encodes CASSLPRTGIYEQYF.

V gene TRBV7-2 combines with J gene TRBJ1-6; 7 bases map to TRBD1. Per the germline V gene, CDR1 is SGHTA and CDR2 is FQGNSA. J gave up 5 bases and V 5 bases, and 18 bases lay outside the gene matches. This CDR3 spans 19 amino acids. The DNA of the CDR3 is TGTGCCAGCAGCCCTCGCCGGCGCCGGGACAGTAAAAATAATTCACCCCTCCACTTT. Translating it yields CASSPRRRRDSKNNSPLHF.

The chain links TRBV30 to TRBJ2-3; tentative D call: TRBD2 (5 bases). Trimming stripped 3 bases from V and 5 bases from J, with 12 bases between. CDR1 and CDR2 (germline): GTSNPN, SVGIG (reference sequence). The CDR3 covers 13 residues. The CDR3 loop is CAWRIRSGDTQYF. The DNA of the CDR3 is TGTGCCTGGAGAATAAGAAGCGGAGATACGCAGTATTTT.

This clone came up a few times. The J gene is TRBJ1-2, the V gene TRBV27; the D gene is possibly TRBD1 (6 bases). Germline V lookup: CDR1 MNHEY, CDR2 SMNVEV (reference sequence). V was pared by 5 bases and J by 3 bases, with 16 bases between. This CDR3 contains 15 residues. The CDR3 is CASSRQEPTYYGYTF. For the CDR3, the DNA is TGTGCCAGCAGTCGACAGGAGCCAACCTACTATGGCTACACCTTC.

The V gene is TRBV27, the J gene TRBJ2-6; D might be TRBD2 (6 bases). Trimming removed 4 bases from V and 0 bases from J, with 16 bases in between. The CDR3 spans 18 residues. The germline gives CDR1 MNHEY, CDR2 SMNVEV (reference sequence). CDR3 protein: CASSSPSHGGSGANVLTF. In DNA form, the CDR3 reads TGTGCCAGCAGTTCACCTTCCCACGGGGGCTCTGGGGCCAACGTCCTGACTTTC.

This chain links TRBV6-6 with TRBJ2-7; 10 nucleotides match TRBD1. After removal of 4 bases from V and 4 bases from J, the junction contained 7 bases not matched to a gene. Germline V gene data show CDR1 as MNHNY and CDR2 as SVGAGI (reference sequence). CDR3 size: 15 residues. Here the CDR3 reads CASSFPGQGLYEQYF. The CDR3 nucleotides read TGTGCCAGCAGTTTCCCGGGACAGGGGCTTTACGAGCAGTACTTC.

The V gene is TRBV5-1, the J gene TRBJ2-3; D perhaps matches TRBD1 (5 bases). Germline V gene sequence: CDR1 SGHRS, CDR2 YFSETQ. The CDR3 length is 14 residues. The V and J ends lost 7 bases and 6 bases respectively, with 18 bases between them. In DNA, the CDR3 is TGCGCCAGCGCCGCGACAGACCCGAGGGATACGCAGTATTTT. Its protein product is CASAATDPRDTQYF. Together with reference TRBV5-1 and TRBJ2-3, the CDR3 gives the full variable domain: KAGVTQTPRYLIKTRGQQVTLSCSPISGHRSVSWYQQTPGQGLQFLFEYFSETQRNKGNFPGRFSGRQFSNSRSEMNVSTLELGDSALYLCASAATDPRDTQYFGPGTRLTVL.

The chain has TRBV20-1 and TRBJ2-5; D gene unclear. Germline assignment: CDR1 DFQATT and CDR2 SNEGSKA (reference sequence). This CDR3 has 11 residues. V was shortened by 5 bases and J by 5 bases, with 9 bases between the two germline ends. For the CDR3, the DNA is TGCAGTGCTGGAAGGCGGGAGACCCAGTACTTC. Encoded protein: CSAGRRETQYF.

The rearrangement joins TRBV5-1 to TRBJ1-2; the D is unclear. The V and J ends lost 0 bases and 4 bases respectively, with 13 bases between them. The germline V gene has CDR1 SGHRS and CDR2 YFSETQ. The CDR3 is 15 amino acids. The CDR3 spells CASSLDGEPLYGYTF. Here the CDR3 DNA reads TGCGCCAGCAGCTTGGACGGGGAACCACTCTATGGCTACACCTTC.

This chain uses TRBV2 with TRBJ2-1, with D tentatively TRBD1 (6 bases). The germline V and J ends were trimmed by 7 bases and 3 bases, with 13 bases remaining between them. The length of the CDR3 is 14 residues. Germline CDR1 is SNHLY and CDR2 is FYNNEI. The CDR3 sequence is CASIRDNHYNEQFF. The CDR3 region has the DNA TGTGCCAGCATCCGGGACAACCACTACAATGAGCAGTTCTTC.

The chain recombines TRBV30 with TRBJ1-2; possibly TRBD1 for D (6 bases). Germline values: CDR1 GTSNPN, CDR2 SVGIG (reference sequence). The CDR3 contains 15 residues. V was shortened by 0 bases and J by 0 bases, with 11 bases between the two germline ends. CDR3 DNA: TGTGCCTGGAGTGTACAGGGCAGGCCTAACTATGGCTACACCTTC. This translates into CAWSVQGRPNYGYTF.

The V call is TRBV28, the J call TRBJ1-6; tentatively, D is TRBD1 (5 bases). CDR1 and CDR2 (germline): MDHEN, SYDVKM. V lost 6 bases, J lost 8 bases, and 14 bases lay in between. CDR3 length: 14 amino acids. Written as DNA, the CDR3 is TGTGCCAGCAGCCCGGGGGGGGTCGATTCACCCCTCCACTTT. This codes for CASSPGGVDSPLHF.

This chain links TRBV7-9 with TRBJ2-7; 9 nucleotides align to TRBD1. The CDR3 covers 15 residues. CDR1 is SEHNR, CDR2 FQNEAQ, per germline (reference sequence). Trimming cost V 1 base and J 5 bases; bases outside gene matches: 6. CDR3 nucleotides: TGTGCCAGCAGCTTAGTTCGGGACAGGGCGCACGAGCAGTACTTC. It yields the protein CASSLVRDRAHEQYF.

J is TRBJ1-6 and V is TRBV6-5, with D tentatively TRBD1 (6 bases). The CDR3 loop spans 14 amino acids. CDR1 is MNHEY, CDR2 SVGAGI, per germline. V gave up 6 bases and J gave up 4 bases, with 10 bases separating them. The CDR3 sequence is CASRAGQYNSPLHF. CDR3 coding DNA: TGTGCCAGCAGAGCCGGACAGTATAATTCACCCCTCCACTTT.

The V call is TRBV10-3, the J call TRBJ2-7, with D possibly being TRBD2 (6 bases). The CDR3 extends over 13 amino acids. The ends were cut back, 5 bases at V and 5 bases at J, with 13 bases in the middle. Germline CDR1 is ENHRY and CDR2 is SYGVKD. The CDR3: CAISTGEEDEQYF. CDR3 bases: TGTGCCATCAGTACGGGGGAGGAGGACGAGCAGTACTTC.

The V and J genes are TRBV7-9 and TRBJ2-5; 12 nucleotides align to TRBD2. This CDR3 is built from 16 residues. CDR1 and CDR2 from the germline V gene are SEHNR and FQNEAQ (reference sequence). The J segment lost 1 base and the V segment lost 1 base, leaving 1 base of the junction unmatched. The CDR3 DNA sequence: TGTGCCAGCAGCTTAGGACTAGCGGGAGCCCAAGAGACCCAGTACTTC. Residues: CASSLGLAGAQETQYF.

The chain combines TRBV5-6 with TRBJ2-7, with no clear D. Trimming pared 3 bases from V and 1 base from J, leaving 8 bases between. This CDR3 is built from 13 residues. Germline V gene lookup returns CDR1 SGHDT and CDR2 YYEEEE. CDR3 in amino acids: CASSYHQSYEQYF. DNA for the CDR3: TGTGCCAGCAGCTACCATCAGTCCTACGAGCAGTACTTC.

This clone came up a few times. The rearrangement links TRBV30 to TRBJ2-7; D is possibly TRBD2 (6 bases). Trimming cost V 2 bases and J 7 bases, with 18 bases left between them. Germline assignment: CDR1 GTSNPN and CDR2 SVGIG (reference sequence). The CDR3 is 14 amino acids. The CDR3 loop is CAWSSGLSDREQYF. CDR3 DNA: TGTGCCTGGAGTTCGGGACTGTCCGATAGGGAGCAGTACTTC. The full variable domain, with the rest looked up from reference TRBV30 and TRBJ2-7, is SQTIHQWPATLVQPVGSPLSLECTVEGTSNPNLYWYRQAAGRGLQLLFYSVGIGQISSEVPQNLSASRPQDRQFILSSKKLLLSDSGFYLCAWSSGLSDREQYFGPGTRLTVT.

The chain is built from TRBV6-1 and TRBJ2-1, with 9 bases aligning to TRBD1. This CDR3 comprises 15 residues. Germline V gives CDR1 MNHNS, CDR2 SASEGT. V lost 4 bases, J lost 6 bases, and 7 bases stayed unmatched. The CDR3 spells CASSVVGQGTNEQFF. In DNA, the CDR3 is TGTGCCAGCAGTGTTGTGGGACAGGGTACCAATGAGCAGTTCTTC.

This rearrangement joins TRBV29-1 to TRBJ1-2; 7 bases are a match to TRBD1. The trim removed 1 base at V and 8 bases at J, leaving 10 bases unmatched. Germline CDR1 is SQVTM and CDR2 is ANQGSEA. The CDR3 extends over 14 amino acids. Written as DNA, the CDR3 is TGCAGCGTTGAAGGGACAGGCCCAAAACGCGGCTACACCTTC. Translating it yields CSVEGTGPKRGYTF.

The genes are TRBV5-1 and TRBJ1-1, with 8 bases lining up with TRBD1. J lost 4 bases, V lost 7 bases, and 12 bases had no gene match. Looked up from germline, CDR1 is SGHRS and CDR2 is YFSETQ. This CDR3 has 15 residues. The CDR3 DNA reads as TGCGCCAGCGCCTGGACAGGGAGCATGGGCACTGAAGCTTTCTTT. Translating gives CASAWTGSMGTEAFF.

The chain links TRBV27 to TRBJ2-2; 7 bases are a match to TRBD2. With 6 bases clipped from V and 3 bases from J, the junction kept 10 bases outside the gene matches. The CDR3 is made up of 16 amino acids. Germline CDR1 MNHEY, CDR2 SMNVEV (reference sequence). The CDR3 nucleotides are TGTGCCAGCAGACACCGGCGGGGGAAGGACACCGGGGAGCTGTTTTTT. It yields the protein CASRHRRGKDTGELFF.

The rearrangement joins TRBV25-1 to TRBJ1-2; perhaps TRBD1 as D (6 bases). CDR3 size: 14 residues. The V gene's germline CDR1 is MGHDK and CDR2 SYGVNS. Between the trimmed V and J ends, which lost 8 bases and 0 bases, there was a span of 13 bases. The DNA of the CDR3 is TGTGCCAGCGTACTGACAGGCTCTAACTATGGCTACACCTTC. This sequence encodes CASVLTGSNYGYTF.